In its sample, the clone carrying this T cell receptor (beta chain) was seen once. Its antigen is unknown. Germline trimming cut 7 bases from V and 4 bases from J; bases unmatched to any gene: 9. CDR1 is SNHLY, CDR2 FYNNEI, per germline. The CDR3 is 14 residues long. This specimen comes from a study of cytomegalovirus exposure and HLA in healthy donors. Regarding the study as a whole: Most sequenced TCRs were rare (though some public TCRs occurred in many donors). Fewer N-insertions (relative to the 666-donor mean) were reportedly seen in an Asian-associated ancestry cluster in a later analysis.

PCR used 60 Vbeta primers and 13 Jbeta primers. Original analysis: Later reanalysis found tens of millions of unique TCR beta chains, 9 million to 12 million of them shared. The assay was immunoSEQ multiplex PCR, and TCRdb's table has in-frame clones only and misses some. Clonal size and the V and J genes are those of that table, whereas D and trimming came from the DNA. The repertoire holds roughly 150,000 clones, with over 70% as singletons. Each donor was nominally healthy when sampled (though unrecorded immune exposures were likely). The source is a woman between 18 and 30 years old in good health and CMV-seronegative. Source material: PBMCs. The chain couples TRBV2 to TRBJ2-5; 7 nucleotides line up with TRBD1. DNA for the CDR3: TGTGCCAGCATGAAAACGGGACAGCCAGAGACCCAGTACTTC. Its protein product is CASMKTGQPETQYF. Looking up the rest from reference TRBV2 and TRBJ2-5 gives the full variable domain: EPEVTQTPSHQVTQMGQEVILRCVPISNHLYFYWYRQILGQKVEFLVSFYNNEISEKSEIFDDQFSVERPDGSNFTLKIRSTKLEDSAMYFCASMKTGQPETQYFGPGTRLLVL.